Each of the 13 T cell receptor beta chains below was sequenced from the same sample in a study of blood T cell repertoires in COVID-19. The assay was immunoSEQ multiplex PCR, and TCRdb's table has in-frame clones only and misses some. This table holds a few hundred thousand clones, roughly 90% found once. The specimen was PBMCs or T cells enriched from blood (not recorded which). The receptors derive from a woman in her twenties or thirties who had recovered from COVID-19.

J is TRBJ2-2 and V is TRBV7-2; 9 nucleotides line up with TRBD2. The CDR3 has 15 residues. After removal of 5 bases from V and 0 bases from J, the junction contained 1 base not matched to a gene. Germline V gives CDR1 SGHTA, CDR2 FQGNSA. CDR3 residues: CASSPSGTNTGELFF. DNA of the CDR3: TGTGCCAGCAGCCCTAGCGGGACGAACACCGGGGAGCTGTTTTTT.

The chain joins TRBV14 to TRBJ1-1, with 8 nucleotides matching TRBD1. V lost 2 bases to trimming and J lost 4 bases; unmatched junction nucleotides: 6. The germline V gene has CDR1 SGHDN and CDR2 FVKESK. The CDR3 has 15 amino acids. As DNA, the CDR3 is TGTGCCAGCAGCCAACTCAGGGGGCAACGCACTGAAGCTTTCTTT. Its translation is CASSQLRGQRTEAFF.

This clone was picked up a small number of times. The chain recombines TRBV27 with TRBJ1-6, with TRBD1 identical over 9 bases. The CDR3 loop spans 16 amino acids. V lost 6 bases, J lost 8 bases, and 11 bases stayed unmatched. Germline CDR1 reads MNHEY; CDR2 reads SMNVEV (reference sequence). The CDR3 nucleotides read TGTGCCAGCAGAATTGGACAGGGGATAATGGATTCACCCCTCCACTTT. It is translated as CASRIGQGIMDSPLHF.

This rearrangement joins TRBV4-3 to TRBJ1-5; unclear D gene. This CDR3 is built from 16 residues. Trimming took off 0 bases at V and 0 bases at J, with 9 bases between the two ends. CDR1 is LGHNA, CDR2 YSLEER, per germline. CDR3 coding DNA: TGCGCCAGCAGCCAAGATTGGGCTGTTAGCAATCAGCCCCAGCATTTT. It encodes CASSQDWAVSNQPQHF.

The rearrangement uses TRBV11-2 and TRBJ2-1; no clear D. Trimming took off 5 bases at V and 0 bases at J, with 14 bases between the two ends. Germline CDR1 and CDR2: SGHAT and FQNNGV. This CDR3 region has 16 residues. The DNA for the CDR3 is TGTGCCAGCAGCAACCTGAGAGGTTCCTCCTACAATGAGCAGTTCTTC. Its translation: CASSNLRGSSYNEQFF.

The chain employs TRBV19 and TRBJ2-1; 8 bases map to TRBD2. The germline V gene has CDR1 LNHDA and CDR2 SQIVND (reference sequence). With V trimmed by 1 base and J by 0 bases, 11 bases remained unmatched. The CDR3 runs to 19 residues. CDR3 protein: CASSIGRASGLSSYNEQFF. Here the CDR3 DNA reads TGTGCCAGTAGTATAGGGAGGGCTAGCGGGTTGAGCTCCTACAATGAGCAGTTCTTC.

This chain uses TRBV7-2 with TRBJ2-7, with a tentative D call TRBD2 (5 bases). The CDR3 extends over 15 amino acids. The germline V gene encodes CDR1 SGHTA and CDR2 FQGNSA. V was trimmed by 1 base and J by 4 bases, leaving 14 bases between them. The CDR3: CASSLGAQEVYEQYF. DNA for the CDR3: TGTGCCAGCAGCTTAGGAGCCCAGGAGGTATACGAGCAGTACTTC.

The genes are TRBV15 and TRBJ2-7; perhaps TRBD1 as D (6 bases). V was cut by 5 bases and J by 3 bases, with 11 bases left in between. Looked up from germline, CDR1 is LNHNV and CDR2 is YYDKDF (reference sequence). The CDR3 totals 13 residues. CDR3 sequence reads: CATSRDNHYEQYF. The CDR3 DNA reads TGTGCCACCAGCCGGGACAACCACTACGAGCAGTACTTC.

The chain recombines TRBV7-2 with TRBJ2-5; weak D call: TRBD2 (6 bases). The CDR3 loop spans 14 amino acids. V was cut by 4 bases and J by 6 bases, with 15 bases left in between. The V gene's germline CDR1 is SGHTA and CDR2 FQGNSA. The DNA of the CDR3 is TGTGCCAGCAGCTCCCCACCCGGGGGTCAGACCCAGTACTTC. Its protein is CASSSPPGGQTQYF. Using reference TRBV7-2 and TRBJ2-5 for the parts outside the CDR3, the full variable domain is GAGVSQSPSNKVTEKGKDVELRCDPISGHTALYWYRQSLGQGLEFLIYFQGNSAPDKSGLPSDRFSAERTGGSVSTLTIQRTQQEDSAVYLCASSSPPGGQTQYFGPGTRLLVL.

Points on this clone: Its ends do not fully match the called genes, so a read error is possible. This chain links TRBV5-1 with TRBJ2-7; D gene uncertain. Germline CDR1 is SGHRS and CDR2 is YFSETQ. This CDR3 contains 13 residues. DNA for the CDR3: TGCGCCAGCAGCCCGGGTCCTTCCTACGAGCAATACTTC. Its translation: CASSPGPSYEQYF.

This sequence joins TRBV11-2 and TRBJ2-1; D may be TRBD2 (5 bases). V lost 5 bases and J 4 bases, leaving 21 bases between the germline ends. The germline gives CDR1 SGHAT, CDR2 FQNNGV. This CDR3 contains 17 residues. The CDR3 DNA reads TGTGCCAGCAGCCCCCTCCGCAAGCGGTCTACGTACAATGAGCAGTTCTTC. It is translated as CASSPLRKRSTYNEQFF.

The gene calls are TRBV10-3 and TRBJ1-1, with D hard to call. Deletions cut 3 bases from V and 1 base from J, with 6 bases between. CDR1 is ENHRY, CDR2 SYGVKD, per germline. The CDR3 consists of 13 residues. The CDR3 DNA is TGTGCCATCAGTGACAGTCCGAACACTGAAGCTTTCTTT. The encoded protein is CAISDSPNTEAFF.

The genes are TRBV27 and TRBJ2-7, with D perhaps TRBD1 (5 bases). CDR1 is MNHEY and CDR2 is SMNVEV in the germline V gene (reference sequence). CDR3 size: 14 residues. Deletions cut 2 bases from V and 2 bases from J, with 10 bases between. The CDR3 is CASSLGAEPYEQYF. The CDR3 coding sequence is TGTGCCAGCAGTTTAGGGGCAGAACCCTACGAGCAGTACTTC.